Following are 31 T cell receptor beta chains from one sample sequenced in a study of T cell responses to AZD1222 COVID-19 vaccine. Produced via immunoSEQ multiplex PCR; TCRdb's table is partial and in-frame only. Altogether roughly 100,000 clones are present, roughly 80% being singletons, with the ten largest covering 15% to 20%. Sample: peripheral blood, taken on day 0 of AZD1222 vaccination. These receptors all come from an adult in good health.

The V and J genes are TRBV6-6 and TRBJ2-2, with 7 bases that match TRBD1. The V gene end was trimmed by 8 bases and the J gene end by 0 bases; junction bases not matched to a gene: 0. The length of the CDR3 is 13 residues. Germline CDR1 MNHNY, CDR2 SVGAGI (reference sequence). CDR3: CASGQANTGELFF. The CDR3 coding sequence is TGTGCCAGCGGACAGGCGAACACCGGGGAGCTGTTTTTT.

The rearrangement uses TRBV7-2 and TRBJ1-4, with a possible D match to TRBD1 (5 bases). The CDR3 runs to 15 residues. Deletions cut 3 bases from V and 3 bases from J, with 11 bases between. The germline CDR1 and CDR2 sequences are SGHTA and FQGNSA. The CDR3 nucleotides read TGTGCCAGCAGCTTTCGGGGGAGGGCTAATGAAAAACTGTTTTTT. Amino acids: CASSFRGRANEKLFF. The entire variable domain, with the rest obtained from reference TRBV7-2 and TRBJ1-4, is as follows: GAGVSQSPSNKVTEKGKDVELRCDPISGHTALYWYRQSLGQGLEFLIYFQGNSAPDKSGLPSDRFSAERTGGSVSTLTIQRTQQEDSAVYLCASSFRGRANEKLFFGSGTQLSVL.

The CDR3 DNA is TGCAGCGCTCTTGATACCGGACAGGGAGGGGAAAAACTGTTTTTT. Residues: CSALDTGQGGEKLFF. This chain joins TRBV29-1 and TRBJ1-4; 8 nucleotides agree with TRBD1. The V gene's germline CDR1 is SQVTM and CDR2 ANQGSEA. The CDR3 has 15 residues. The junction had 15 bases not matched to a gene; V was cut back by 7 bases and J by 8 bases.

This clone was observed a single time. The chain couples TRBV20-1 to TRBJ1-1; D unresolved. V was shortened by 6 bases and J by 1 base, with 6 bases between the two germline ends. The CDR3 contains 11 residues. Germline CDR1 reads DFQATT; CDR2 reads SNEGSKA (reference sequence). DNA of the CDR3: TGCAGTGCCCCCTGGAACACTGAAGCTTTCTTT. It specifies CSAPWNTEAFF.

The gene calls are TRBV7-9 and TRBJ2-7; tentative D call: TRBD1 (5 bases). Germline CDR1 is SEHNR and CDR2 is FQNEAQ (reference sequence). The CDR3 is 13 amino acids. V dropped 5 bases and J dropped 3 bases, with 11 bases sitting between them. The CDR3 region has the DNA TGTGCCAGCAGCCTGGACACCCTCTACGAGCAGTACTTC. It codes for CASSLDTLYEQYF. Complete variable domain (other parts from reference TRBV7-9 and TRBJ2-7): DTGVSQNPRHKITKRGQNVTFRCDPISEHNRLYWYRQTLGQGPEFLTYFQNEAQLEKSRLLSDRFSAERPKGSFSTLEIQRTEQGDSAMYLCASSLDTLYEQYFGPGTRLTVT.

The CDR3 coding sequence is TGTGCCATCGGACTCGCGGAGGGATCGTACGAGCAGTACTTC. Translation: CAIGLAEGSYEQYF. The chain employs TRBV10-3 and TRBJ2-7; weak D call: TRBD2 (6 bases). With 8 bases removed from V and 4 bases from J, the gap between germline ends came to 18 bases. The CDR3 consists of 14 residues. Germline-derived CDR1 and CDR2 are ENHRY and SYGVKD.

The chain uses TRBV27 and TRBJ1-5; D unresolved. The CDR3 is made up of 14 amino acids. V gave up 3 bases and J gave up 0 bases, with 6 bases separating them. The germline V gene has CDR1 MNHEY and CDR2 SMNVEV (reference sequence). CDR3 nucleotides: TGTGCCAGCAGTTTTTACGGTAGCAATCAGCCCCAGCATTTT. Translation: CASSFYGSNQPQHF.

The chain has TRBV5-4 and TRBJ1-2; unclear D gene. Germline CDR1 is SGHNT and CDR2 is YYREEE (reference sequence). Deletions cut 3 bases from V and 2 bases from J, with 14 bases between. The CDR3 has 15 residues. In DNA, the CDR3 is TGTGCCAGCAGCTCCGATCCTTCGGACAACTATGGCTACACCTTC. Amino acid sequence: CASSSDPSDNYGYTF. Full variable domain (remainder filled in from reference TRBV5-4 and TRBJ1-2): ETGVTQSPTHLIKTRGQQVTLRCSSQSGHNTVSWYQQALGQGPQFIFQYYREEENGRGNFPPRFSGLQFPNYSSELNVNALELDDSALYLCASSSDPSDNYGYTFGSGTRLTVV.

The count of this clone is one. The gene calls are TRBV27 and TRBJ2-2; 8 bases are shared with TRBD2. The germline V gene has CDR1 MNHEY and CDR2 SMNVEV (reference sequence). With V trimmed by 0 bases and J by 5 bases, 8 bases remained unmatched. The CDR3 consists of 17 residues. The CDR3 spells CASSLSAGGTETGELFF. The CDR3 DNA follows: TGTGCCAGCAGTTTATCGGCGGGGGGAACGGAGACCGGGGAGCTGTTTTTT.

The gene calls are TRBV4-3 and TRBJ2-3; 9 bases map to TRBD2. Trimming removed 6 bases from V and 0 bases from J; junction bases left unmatched: 4. Looked up from germline, CDR1 is LGHNA and CDR2 is YSLEER. The CDR3 is made up of 15 amino acids. The CDR3 region has the DNA TGCGCCAGCAGTCTGACTAGCGGTAGCACAGATACGCAGTATTTT. It specifies CASSLTSGSTDTQYF.

The J gene is TRBJ1-1, the V gene TRBV7-2, with 9 nucleotides matching TRBD1. Germline assignment: CDR1 SGHTA and CDR2 FQGNSA. CDR3 size: 16 residues. V was pared by 2 bases and J by 1 base, with 5 bases of the junction left unmatched. The CDR3 region has the DNA TGTGCCAGCAGCTTAACAGGGGGCGTTTCGAACACTGAAGCTTTCTTT. Its protein is CASSLTGGVSNTEAFF. Together with reference TRBV7-2 and TRBJ1-1, the CDR3 gives the full variable domain: GAGVSQSPSNKVTEKGKDVELRCDPISGHTALYWYRQSLGQGLEFLIYFQGNSAPDKSGLPSDRFSAERTGGSVSTLTIQRTQQEDSAVYLCASSLTGGVSNTEAFFGQGTRLTVV.

The chain combines TRBV3-1 (or the pseudogene TRBV3-2) with TRBJ2-3; D might be TRBD2 (5 bases). The CDR3 spans 16 residues. Deletions cut 2 bases from V and 1 base from J, with 13 bases between. Germline lookup yields CDR1 LGHDT and CDR2 YNNKEL (reference sequence). The CDR3 protein is CASSQPRTGGTDTQYF. CDR3 DNA: TGTGCCAGCAGCCAACCACGGACTGGTGGCACAGATACGCAGTATTTT.

The rearrangement links TRBV7-3 to TRBJ2-1; D is perhaps TRBD1 (5 bases). V lost 2 bases, J lost 7 bases, and 9 bases lay in between. The germline gives CDR1 SGHTA, CDR2 FQGTGA. This CDR3 is 13 amino acids long. The CDR3 DNA is TGTGCCAGCAGCTTAGGGGCAGGGAATGAGCAGTTCTTC. It codes for CASSLGAGNEQFF.

The chain is built from TRBV6-4 and TRBJ2-2; TRBD1 matches at 8 bases. The V gene end was trimmed by 2 bases and the J gene end by 4 bases; junction bases not matched to a gene: 9. Per germline, CDR1 MRHNA and CDR2 SNTAGT. The CDR3 runs 17 residues. The DNA for the CDR3 is TGTGCCAGCAGTGACCGACCAGGGGGCGTCGGCACCGGGGAGCTGTTTTTT. Translating gives CASSDRPGGVGTGELFF.

V usage is TRBV11-3 and J usage is TRBJ2-5; D might be TRBD1 (5 bases). V was clipped by 1 base and J by 2 bases, with 11 bases between them. The germline CDR1 and CDR2 sequences are SGHNT and YENEEA. CDR3 length: 15 amino acids. The CDR3 bases are TGTGCCAGCAGCTTAGGACAGTACTTGCAAGAGACCCAGTACTTC. This translates into CASSLGQYLQETQYF. The full variable domain, in which reference TRBV11-3 and TRBJ2-5 provide the parts outside the CDR3, is EAGVVQSPRYKIIEKKQPVAFWCNPISGHNTLYWYLQNLGQGPELLIRYENEEAVDDSQLPKDRFSAERLKGVDSTLKIQPAELGDSAVYLCASSLGQYLQETQYFGPGTRLLVL.

The genes are TRBV6-2 or TRBV6-3 and TRBJ1-6; 7 bases agree with TRBD1. The V gene's germline CDR1 is MNHEY and CDR2 SVGEGT. The CDR3 sequence is 15 residues long. The junction had 5 bases not matched to a gene; V was cut back by 0 bases and J by 9 bases. The chain's CDR3 is CASSYSRQGPSPLHF. DNA of the CDR3: TGTGCCAGCAGTTACTCCCGACAGGGACCTTCACCCCTCCACTTT.

This chain connects TRBV11-2 to TRBJ1-6; 10 bases are a match to TRBD1. The trim removed 5 bases at V and 11 bases at J, leaving 6 bases unmatched. The CDR3 spans 14 residues. The germline gives CDR1 SGHAT, CDR2 FQNNGV. The CDR3 sequence is CASSRGQGVTPLHF. Written as DNA, the CDR3 is TGTGCCAGCAGCCGAGGACAGGGGGTAACACCCCTCCACTTT.

The chain employs TRBV3-1 (or the pseudogene TRBV3-2) and TRBJ2-3; 7 nucleotides align to TRBD2. This CDR3 has 17 residues. The trim removed 1 base at V and 1 base at J, leaving 8 bases unmatched. Germline V gene data show CDR1 as LGHDT and CDR2 as YNNKEL (reference sequence). CDR3 nucleotides: TGTGCCAGCAGCCAAGTGGCTGCGGGGGAGGGCACAGATACGCAGTATTTT. Translating it yields CASSQVAAGEGTDTQYF.

The chain has TRBV5-1 and TRBJ2-1, with 8 bases aligning to TRBD2. Per the germline V gene, CDR1 is SGHRS and CDR2 is YFSETQ. CDR3 length: 16 residues. The J segment lost 3 bases and the V segment lost 3 bases, leaving 8 bases of the junction unmatched. This CDR3 reads CASSWVAAGDYNEQFF. CDR3 in DNA: TGCGCCAGCAGCTGGGTCGCAGCGGGGGACTACAATGAGCAGTTCTTC.

The rearrangement uses TRBV24-1 and TRBJ1-2; D call uncertain. V lost 4 bases and J lost 4, with 6 bases in between. This CDR3 comprises 12 residues. The V gene's germline CDR1 is KGHDR and CDR2 SFDVKD. This CDR3 reads CATSDTSYGYTF. In nucleotides, the CDR3 is TGTGCCACCAGTGACACGTCCTATGGCTACACCTTC.

The chain is built from TRBV20-1 and TRBJ2-1; 9 positions match TRBD1. The V and J ends lost 3 bases and 4 bases, in that order; junction bases with no gene match: 7. Germline V gene lookup returns CDR1 DFQATT and CDR2 SNEGSKA (reference sequence). CDR3 length: 15 residues. CDR3 amino acids: CSASSPGQGYNEQFF. The CDR3 nucleotides are TGCAGTGCTAGTTCCCCGGGACAGGGTTACAATGAGCAGTTCTTC.

The V call is TRBV20-1, the J call TRBJ2-5; TRBD1 or TRBD2 may be the D gene (5 bases each). The CDR3 is made up of 10 amino acids. Germline-derived CDR1 and CDR2 are DFQATT and SNEGSKA (reference sequence). Trimming cost V 6 bases and J 5 bases, with 7 bases left between them. The CDR3 protein is CSAWGETQYF. The CDR3 DNA sequence: TGCAGTGCATGGGGGGAGACCCAGTACTTC.

CDR3 bases: TGCGCCAGCAGCTTGGAGGGCACGTCCTATGGCTACACCTTC. Amino acid sequence: CASSLEGTSYGYTF. The V and J genes are TRBV5-1 and TRBJ1-2; D uncertain. The germline V gene has CDR1 SGHRS and CDR2 YFSETQ. The CDR3 extends over 14 amino acids. The V and J ends lost 0 bases and 4 bases respectively, with 10 bases between them.

This CDR3 is CASSFYDQPQHF. CDR3 nucleotide sequence: TGTGCCAGCAGCTTTTACGATCAGCCCCAGCATTTT. The rearrangement uses TRBV7-2 and TRBJ1-5; D ambiguous. The CDR3 extends over 12 amino acids. Germline V gene sequence: CDR1 SGHTA, CDR2 FQGNSA. The V end was cut by 3 bases, the J end by 5 bases, with 5 bases between.

Details on this clone: Given a much more abundant clone one base away, this may be a read error. The V gene is TRBV2, the J gene TRBJ1-1; D is perhaps TRBD1 (6 bases). The CDR3 consists of 13 residues. Trimming removed 6 bases at V and 4 bases at J, with 12 bases between. Germline V gene sequence: CDR1 SNHLY, CDR2 FYNNEI. The CDR3 bases are TGTGCCAGCAGATTCAAAGGGGGCACTGAAGCTTTCTTT. Encoded protein: CASRFKGGTEAFF. Complete variable domain (other parts from reference TRBV2 and TRBJ1-1): EPEVTQTPSHQVTQMGQEVILRCVPISNHLYFYWYRQILGQKVEFLVSFYNNEISEKSEIFDDQFSVERPDGSNFTLKIRSTKLEDSAMYFCASRFKGGTEAFFGQGTRLTVV.

The chain is built from TRBV9 and TRBJ2-5, with D uncertain. CDR3 length equals 16 residues. The V end was cut by 0 bases, the J end by 2 bases, with 14 bases between. Germline CDR1 reads SGDLS; CDR2 reads YYNGEE. CDR3 sequence: CASSVVGSLRQETQYF. CDR3 bases: TGTGCCAGCAGCGTAGTGGGGTCTTTGAGGCAAGAGACCCAGTACTTC.

This chain links TRBV6-2 or TRBV6-3 with TRBJ2-7, with D possibly matching TRBD1 (5 bases). The CDR3 contains 15 residues. V was pared by 5 bases and J by 4 bases, with 18 bases between. CDR1 and CDR2 from the germline V gene are MNHEY and SVGEGT. As DNA, the CDR3 is TGTGCCAGCAGTACCAGACAGAAAGGTTCGTACGAGCAGTACTTC. It specifies CASSTRQKGSYEQYF.

The chain is built from TRBV11-3 and TRBJ2-3, with D perhaps being TRBD1 or TRBD2 (6 bases each). This CDR3 has 14 amino acids. CDR1 and CDR2 (germline): SGHNT, YENEEA. V lost 2 bases and J lost 5, with 11 bases in between. The CDR3 nucleotides read TGTGCCAGCAGCTTATCTGGGGGGCAAGATACGCAGTATTTT. It specifies CASSLSGGQDTQYF.

In its sample, this clone was seen once. The chain links TRBV19 to TRBJ1-1; maybe TRBD1 (5 bases). This CDR3 is built from 11 residues. Trimming pared 5 bases from V and 11 bases from J, leaving 12 bases between. The germline gives CDR1 LNHDA, CDR2 SQIVND (reference sequence). This CDR3 reads CASSWDGEAFF. In DNA, the CDR3 is TGTGCCAGTAGTTGGGACGGGGAGGCTTTCTTT.

This clone was observed once. The rearrangement uses TRBV12-3 or TRBV12-4 and TRBJ1-1; D gene uncertain. The CDR3 sequence is 13 residues long. The V gene lost 6 bases and the J gene lost 7 bases, with 15 bases spanning the gap. As DNA, the CDR3 is TGTGCCAGCAGATACAACGAGTACAATGAAGCTTTCTTT. It is translated as CASRYNEYNEAFF.

This chain uses TRBV6-6 with TRBJ2-5; maybe TRBD1 (5 bases). V lost 0 bases and J lost 4, with 12 bases in between. Germline loops: CDR1 MNHNY, CDR2 SVGAGI (reference sequence). The CDR3 loop spans 15 amino acids. The CDR3 here is CASSYSQGTGETQYF. DNA for the CDR3: TGTGCCAGCAGTTACTCGCAGGGTACGGGAGAGACCCAGTACTTC.